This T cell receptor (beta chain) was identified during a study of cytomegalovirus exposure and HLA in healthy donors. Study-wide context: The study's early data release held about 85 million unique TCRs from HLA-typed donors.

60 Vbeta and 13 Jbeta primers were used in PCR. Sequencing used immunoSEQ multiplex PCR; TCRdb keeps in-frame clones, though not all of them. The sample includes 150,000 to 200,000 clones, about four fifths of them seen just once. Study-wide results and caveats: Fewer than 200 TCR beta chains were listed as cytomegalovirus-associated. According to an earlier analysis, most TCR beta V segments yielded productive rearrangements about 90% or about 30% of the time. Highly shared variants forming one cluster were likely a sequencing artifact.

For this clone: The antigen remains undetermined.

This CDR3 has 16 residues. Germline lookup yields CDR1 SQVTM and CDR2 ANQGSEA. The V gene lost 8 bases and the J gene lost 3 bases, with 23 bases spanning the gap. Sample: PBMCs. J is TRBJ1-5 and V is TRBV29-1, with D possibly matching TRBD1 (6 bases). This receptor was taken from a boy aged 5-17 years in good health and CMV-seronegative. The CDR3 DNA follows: TGCAGCCCCCCGCTGGGACACCGTGAAATCAATCAGCCCCAGCATTTT. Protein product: CSPPLGHREINQPQHF.